Listed here is a single T cell receptor beta chain. Study processing details: For nucleated cells, counts were estimated from reference gene primer amplification. Generated by immunoSEQ multiplex PCR, the TCRdb table keeps only in-frame clones and is missing some. V and J calls and clone size are those listed in that table; D and trimming were worked out from the DNA. Counted here are some 90,000 clones, approximately 89% occurring once; the ten biggest clones make up roughly 2.3%. V lost 5 bases to trimming and J lost 6 bases; unmatched junction nucleotides: 2. This CDR3 contains 14 residues. CDR1 and CDR2 from the germline V gene are SEHNR and FQNEAQ (reference sequence). The sample is drawn from a study of blood T cell repertoires in COVID-19. Study as a whole: Samples taken during acute and convalescent COVID-19 were collected in the United States, Italy and Spain. Sources were T cells, B-cell-depleted T cells, or PBMCs; the material itself was cDNA or gDNA.

This chain joins TRBV7-9 and TRBJ2-7; TRBD2 matches 15 bases. This TCR derives from a man over 45 with acute or convalescent COVID-19. Sequencing was done on a sample of peripheral blood. CDR3 in DNA: TGTGCCAGCAGCCAGGGACTAGCGGGAGGCGAGCAGTACTTC. Encoded protein: CASSQGLAGGEQYF.